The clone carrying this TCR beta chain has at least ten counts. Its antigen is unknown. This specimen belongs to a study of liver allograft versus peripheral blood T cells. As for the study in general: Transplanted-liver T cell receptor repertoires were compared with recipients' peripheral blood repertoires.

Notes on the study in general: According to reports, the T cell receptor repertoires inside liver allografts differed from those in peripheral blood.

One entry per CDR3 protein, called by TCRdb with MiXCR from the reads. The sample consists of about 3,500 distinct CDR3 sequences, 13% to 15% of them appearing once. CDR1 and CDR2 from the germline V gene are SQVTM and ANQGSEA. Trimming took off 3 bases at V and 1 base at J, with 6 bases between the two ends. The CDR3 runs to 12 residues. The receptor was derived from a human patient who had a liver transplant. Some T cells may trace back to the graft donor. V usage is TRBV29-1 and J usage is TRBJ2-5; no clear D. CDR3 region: CSVDGSQETQYF. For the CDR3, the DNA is TGCAGCGTTGACGGCAGCCAAGAGACCCAGTACTTC.